This TCR beta chain was sequenced during a study of regulatory T cells in long-lasting Graves disease. The time point denotes: persistent/refractory GD, antithyroid drugs over 5 years with positive TRAb. Following extraction of RNA from PBMCs, that RNA was used to make the TCR library. Trimming shortened V by 3 bases and J by 0 bases, and 9 bases separated the two germline ends. The germline gives CDR1 MNHEY, CDR2 SVGEGT. The CDR3 totals 14 residues. This clonotype has a count of ten or more. For TCR beta, libraries came from iRepertoire HTBI primers and Arm-PCR of CDR3 regions. TCRdb fed the multiplex PCR reads into MiXCR, producing one record per CDR3 protein. The table shows around 500,000 distinct CDR3 sequences, with 20% occurring only once.

Specimen: peripheral blood mononuclear cells (PBMCs), collected when the disease was refractory, from a patient treated with antithyroid drugs. The rearrangement joins TRBV6-2 or TRBV6-3 to TRBJ2-7; perhaps TRBD2 as D (5 bases). This clonotype originated in a female donor with Graves disease. CDR3 bases: TGTGCCAGCAGTTATGACGGACTCTCCTACGAGCAGTACTTC. It specifies CASSYDGLSYEQYF.